This T cell receptor (beta chain) was recorded in a study of CD8 T cells in Susac syndrome. Sequencing targeted TCR beta in T cells from blood (CD8+ and CD4+). Trimming pared 7 bases from V and 5 bases from J, leaving 11 bases between. The CDR3 consists of 13 residues. CDR1 and CDR2 (germline): ENHRY, SYGVKD. Random hexamers served to reverse transcribe roughly 0.45 to 1 ug RNA. The CDR3 of TCR beta was amplified by immunoSEQ multiplex PCR across 54 Vbeta and 13 Jbeta. TCRdb reanalysed the immunoSEQ multiplex PCR reads using MiXCR and keeps one entry per CDR3 protein. Here the sample spans under 200,000 distinct CDR3 sequences, 75% to 95% being singletons.

The chain uses TRBV10-3 and TRBJ1-4, with TRBD1 as a possible D gene (6 bases). The sample comprised CD4+ T cells from PBMCs. The sequence was obtained from a human donor with Susac syndrome. The CDR3 reads CAITGTLNEKLFF. As DNA, the CDR3 is TGTGCCATCACCGGGACACTGAATGAAAAACTGTTTTTT.